The present T cell receptor (beta chain) was sequenced within a study of CD8 T cells in acute hepatitis C reinfection. The J segment lost 5 bases and the V segment lost 5 bases, leaving 13 bases of the junction unmatched. The CDR3 sequence is 17 residues long. From germline, CDR1 is LNHDA and CDR2 SQIVND (reference sequence). Profiling relied on immunoSEQ multiplex PCR, and the TCRdb table lists in-frame clones only, not all of them. The sample has over 35,000 clones, around 87% seen once. Time point here: naive CD8 control sorted from an acute-time-point sample. The sequenced sample consisted of naive CD8+ T cells from PBMCs. The sequence came from a man in his thirties or forties with chronic hepatitis C. The V call is TRBV19, the J call TRBJ1-4, with TRBD1 identical over 8 bases. CDR3 protein: CASSLPPWDRTNEKLFF. CDR3 DNA: TGTGCCAGTAGTCTGCCACCCTGGGACAGGACCAATGAAAAACTGTTTTTT.